These 32 T cell receptor beta chains came from one sample sequenced in a study of Ad26.COV2.S vaccination and SARS-CoV-2 variants. Treatment described: over 15 received Ad26.COV2.S at low or high dose, single or two shots; about 5 received placebo; per-sample allocation not given. The study sampled participants on day 63 after the first vaccine or placebo injection. Profiling relied on immunoSEQ multiplex PCR, and the TCRdb table lists in-frame clones only, not all of them. Altogether around 450,000 clones are present, roughly 88% being singletons, with the ten largest covering approximately 4.5%. Sequencing was performed on peripheral blood, taken in a trial of Ad26.COV2.S vaccine versus placebo. The receptors were sampled from a person between 18 and 60 years old who received the Ad26.COV2.S COVID-19 vaccine or a placebo.

This chain joins TRBV28 and TRBJ2-5; the D gene could be TRBD1 or TRBD2 (5 bases each). Per germline, CDR1 MDHEN and CDR2 SYDVKM. Trimming stripped 3 bases from V and 6 bases from J, with 26 bases between. The CDR3 consists of 18 residues. For the CDR3, the DNA is TGTGCCAGCAGTTTTGCCCATTACAGGCAGGGAAGAGGGCAGACCCAGTACTTC. It encodes CASSFAHYRQGRGQTQYF.

The chain combines TRBV11-3 with TRBJ2-1, with a tentative D call TRBD2 (5 bases). V lost 5 bases to trimming and J lost 6 bases, with 11 bases between them. Per germline, CDR1 SGHNT and CDR2 YENEEA. There are 13 residues in the CDR3. The CDR3 coding sequence is TGTGCCAGCAGCGGAGGTAGGATCAATGAGCAGTTCTTC. The encoded protein is CASSGGRINEQFF.

This rearrangement joins TRBV19 to TRBJ1-1; D remains unclear. The CDR3 contains 13 residues. Per the germline V gene, CDR1 is LNHDA and CDR2 is SQIVND (reference sequence). Trimming removed 5 bases at V and 4 bases at J, with 11 bases between. The CDR3 DNA follows: TGTGCCAGTAGTCGCTCAGCGAGCACTGAAGCTTTCTTT. Translating gives CASSRSASTEAFF.

V and J are TRBV24-1 and TRBJ2-3; D remains unclear. CDR1 and CDR2 (germline): KGHDR, SFDVKD. Between the trimmed V and J ends, which lost 0 bases and 1 base, there was a span of 10 bases. The CDR3 is made up of 16 amino acids. The CDR3 sequence: CATSDLSFGGTDTQYF. CDR3 nucleotide sequence: TGTGCCACCAGTGATTTGTCCTTCGGCGGCACAGATACGCAGTATTTT.

The chain carries TRBV29-1 and TRBJ2-6; D unclear. With 0 bases removed from V and 0 bases from J, the gap between germline ends came to 6 bases. CDR3 length equals 15 residues. Germline CDR1 reads SQVTM; CDR2 reads ANQGSEA. The DNA for the CDR3 is TGCAGCGTTGAAGACAATAACTCTGGGGCCAACGTCCTGACTTTC. It encodes CSVEDNNSGANVLTF.

This clone has only a few counts. The chain joins TRBV27 to TRBJ2-7; 8 bases fit TRBD2. Looked up from germline, CDR1 is MNHEY and CDR2 is SMNVEV (reference sequence). The CDR3 spans 14 residues. The V and J ends lost 10 bases and 0 bases, in that order; junction bases with no gene match: 8. CDR3 amino acids: CATSKRGPSYEQYF. For the CDR3, the DNA is TGTGCCACGAGCAAGCGGGGGCCCTCCTACGAGCAGTACTTC.

The DNA for the CDR3 is TGTGCCAGCAGTTACTTGCGGACAGAAGCTTTCTTT. It yields the protein CASSYLRTEAFF. The chain carries TRBV6-2 or TRBV6-3 and TRBJ1-1, with D maybe TRBD1 (5 bases). The CDR3 contains 12 residues. From germline, CDR1 is MNHEY and CDR2 SVGEGT. The V and J ends lost 1 base and 8 bases respectively, with 8 bases between them.

The rearrangement links TRBV27 to TRBJ2-3, with no clear D. CDR1 and CDR2 from the germline V gene are MNHEY and SMNVEV (reference sequence). CDR3 size: 15 residues. Between the trimmed V and J ends, which lost 2 bases and 7 bases, there was a span of 16 bases. This CDR3 is CASSLLRSSRYTQYF. The CDR3 DNA reads as TGTGCCAGCAGTTTACTCCGTAGCTCGAGATATACGCAGTATTTT.

The chain couples TRBV27 to TRBJ2-1; 11 positions match TRBD2. Germline V CDR1 and CDR2: MNHEY, SMNVEV (reference sequence). The CDR3 totals 14 residues. The J segment lost 6 bases and the V segment lost 4 bases, leaving 2 bases of the junction unmatched. The CDR3 coding sequence is TGTGCCAGCAGTTGGGGACTAGCGGCCAATGAGCAGTTCTTC. Translation: CASSWGLAANEQFF.

The genes are TRBV28 and TRBJ2-7; D is uncertain. CDR3 length: 14 amino acids. Trimming pared 2 bases from V and 0 bases from J, leaving 8 bases between. Germline CDR1 reads MDHEN; CDR2 reads SYDVKM. CDR3 loop: CASSLGLSSYEQYF. CDR3 sequence (DNA): TGTGCCAGCAGTTTAGGGCTGAGCTCCTACGAGCAGTACTTC.

The chain carries TRBV2 and TRBJ2-2, with 9 bases matching TRBD2. CDR1 and CDR2 from the germline V gene are SNHLY and FYNNEI. Trimming at V came to 4 bases and at J to 7 bases, leaving 13 bases not matched to a gene. The CDR3 is 17 amino acids. The CDR3 here is CASSVILAGAPVGELFF. CDR3 sequence (DNA): TGTGCCAGCAGTGTCATTTTAGCGGGAGCGCCGGTCGGGGAGCTGTTTTTT.

The chain uses TRBV6-4 and TRBJ2-1; D possibly corresponds to TRBD2 (5 bases). Trimming took off 0 bases at V and 7 bases at J, with 13 bases between the two ends. The CDR3 totals 15 residues. Germline V gene data show CDR1 as MRHNA and CDR2 as SNTAGT. CDR3 in DNA: TGTGCCAGCAGTGACTCTGGGAGATCAGTAAATGAGCAGTTCTTC. Amino acid sequence: CASSDSGRSVNEQFF.

The CDR3: CASSLSGTEYEQYF. The CDR3 DNA sequence: TGTGCCAGCAGCTTGTCCGGGACAGAATACGAGCAGTACTTC. The chain has TRBV5-6 and TRBJ2-7, with 7 bases matching TRBD1. V gave up 1 base and J gave up 4 bases; unmatched junction bases: 5. Germline CDR1 is SGHDT and CDR2 is YYEEEE. The CDR3 loop spans 14 amino acids. The entire variable domain, with the rest obtained from reference TRBV5-6 and TRBJ2-7, is as follows: DAGVTQSPTHLIKTRGQQVTLRCSPKSGHDTVSWYQQALGQGPQFIFQYYEEEERQRGNFPDRFSGHQFPNYSSELNVNALLLGDSALYLCASSLSGTEYEQYFGPGTRLTVT.

The V and J genes are TRBV7-3 and TRBJ2-5; TRBD2 might be the D (6 bases). Germline loops: CDR1 SGHTA, CDR2 FQGTGA. The CDR3 has 15 residues. V dropped 5 bases and J dropped 1 base, with 14 bases sitting between them. The CDR3 here is CASSRTGSSQETQYF. DNA for the CDR3: TGTGCCAGCAGCCGTACCGGGAGCTCCCAAGAGACCCAGTACTTC.

V usage is TRBV28 and J usage is TRBJ1-5; D gene ambiguous. The CDR3 length is 11 residues. V was clipped by 5 bases and J by 5 bases, with 4 bases between them. The germline V gene encodes CDR1 MDHEN and CDR2 SYDVKM. This CDR3 is CASSIYQPQHF. The DNA of the CDR3 is TGTGCCAGCAGTATCTATCAGCCCCAGCATTTT. The full variable domain, rest sourced from reference TRBV28 and TRBJ1-5, is DVKVTQSSRYLVKRTGEKVFLECVQDMDHENMFWYRQDPGLGLRLIYFSYDVKMKEKGDIPEGYSVSREKKERFSLILESASTNQTSMYLCASSIYQPQHFGDGTRLSIL.

This chain links TRBV13 with TRBJ2-7; tentatively, D is TRBD1 or TRBD2 (5 bases each). CDR3 size: 17 residues. V was cut by 5 bases and J by 0 bases, with 20 bases left in between. Looked up from germline, CDR1 is PRHDT and CDR2 is FYEKMQ (reference sequence). This CDR3 reads CASSLRGLSGPSYEQYF. Written as DNA, the CDR3 is TGTGCCAGCAGCCTACGCGGCTTATCGGGACCCTCCTACGAGCAGTACTTC.

This chain links TRBV5-1 with TRBJ1-4; 7 nucleotides line up with TRBD1. The CDR3 is 16 amino acids. Trimming removed 5 bases from V and 10 bases from J; junction bases left unmatched: 17. Germline-derived CDR1 and CDR2 are SGHRS and YFSETQ. The CDR3 spells CASSSGRDSKRRKLFF. The CDR3 nucleotides read TGCGCCAGCAGTTCCGGTCGGGACAGTAAGCGAAGAAAACTGTTTTTT.

This clone has a handful of counts. At the DNA level, this CDR3 is encoded by other sequences in the same sample as well. The chain is built from TRBV27 and TRBJ2-7; D is ambiguous. Between the trimmed V and J ends, which lost 2 bases and 3 bases, there was a span of 2 bases. The CDR3 length is 11 residues. Germline V gene lookup returns CDR1 MNHEY and CDR2 SMNVEV (reference sequence). The CDR3 sequence is CASSLGYEQYF. CDR3 coding DNA: TGTGCCAGCAGTTTAGGCTACGAGCAGTACTTC.

This chain joins TRBV4-1 and TRBJ2-7, with 10 bases that match TRBD2. The CDR3 loop spans 15 amino acids. Germline-derived CDR1 and CDR2 are MGHRA and YSYEKL. J gave up 0 bases and V 5 bases, and 4 bases lay outside the gene matches. The CDR3 sequence: CASSYRLAGSYEQYF. The CDR3 bases are TGCGCCAGCAGCTATAGACTAGCGGGCTCCTACGAGCAGTACTTC.

V usage is TRBV6-5 and J usage is TRBJ2-5; 10 positions match TRBD2. The J segment lost 4 bases and the V segment lost 7 bases, leaving 3 bases of the junction unmatched. In germline, CDR1 is MNHEY, CDR2 SVGAGI. CDR3 length: 13 amino acids. The CDR3 nucleotides read TGTGCCAGCACTAGCGGGAGAGGAGAGACCCAGTACTTC. Its translation: CASTSGRGETQYF.

As to this clone: The sample has other DNA sequences that encode this CDR3 too. The CDR3 loop is CASSLNGPYNEQFF. CDR3 bases: TGTGCCAGCAGCTTAAATGGGCCCTACAATGAGCAGTTCTTC. The J gene is TRBJ2-1, the V gene TRBV7-3; D is unresolved. The CDR3 spans 14 residues. V was pared by 1 base and J by 2 bases, with 6 bases between. Germline values: CDR1 SGHTA, CDR2 FQGTGA.

The J gene is TRBJ2-7, the V gene TRBV6-4; 11 nucleotides line up with TRBD2. This CDR3 is built from 19 residues. V lost 2 bases and J lost 4; bases outside the gene matches: 16. The germline CDR1 and CDR2 sequences are MRHNA and SNTAGT. This chain's CDR3 is CASSDPDLRLAGLRYEQYF. CDR3 bases: TGTGCCAGCAGTGACCCTGACCTGAGACTAGCGGGATTGAGATACGAGCAGTACTTC.

The rearrangement joins TRBV21-1 to TRBJ2-1; TRBD2, as called in the table, went unchecked against the DNA. TRBV21-1 corresponds to a pseudogene. The CDR3 extends over 16 amino acids. Here the CDR3 DNA reads TGTGCCAGCAGCAAAAGGGGAGGGAGCCTTTACAATGAGCAGTTCTTC. Translating gives CASSKRGGSLYNEQFF.

The rearrangement links TRBV24-1 to TRBJ1-5, with D hard to call. Per germline, CDR1 KGHDR and CDR2 SFDVKD. This CDR3 contains 12 residues. The ends were cut back, 3 bases at V and 7 bases at J, with 6 bases in the middle. Here the CDR3 DNA reads TGTGCCACCAGTGATCCAGGCCAGCCCCAGCATTTT. Residues: CATSDPGQPQHF.

This chain connects TRBV5-1 to TRBJ2-7, with 8 nucleotides matching TRBD1. V shed 4 bases, J shed 3 bases, and the junction held 15 bases outside the gene matches. CDR3 length: 17 amino acids. Germline assignment: CDR1 SGHRS and CDR2 YFSETQ. Written as DNA, the CDR3 is TGCGCCAGCAGCCCGATTACAGCAGGGGGCCTCTTCTACGAGCAGTACTTC. Encoded protein: CASSPITAGGLFYEQYF. Together with reference TRBV5-1 and TRBJ2-7, the CDR3 gives the full variable domain: KAGVTQTPRYLIKTRGQQVTLSCSPISGHRSVSWYQQTPGQGLQFLFEYFSETQRNKGNFPGRFSGRQFSNSRSEMNVSTLELGDSALYLCASSPITAGGLFYEQYFGPGTRLTVT.

The table lists this clone with a few counts. The chain couples TRBV27 to TRBJ1-2; D possibly corresponds to TRBD1 (6 bases). This CDR3 region has 12 residues. Trimming removed 5 bases from V and 8 bases from J, with 12 bases in between. The germline V gene encodes CDR1 MNHEY and CDR2 SMNVEV (reference sequence). The CDR3 reads CASSPEQGGYTF. The CDR3 DNA reads TGTGCCAGCAGTCCTGAACAGGGAGGCTACACCTTC.

The chain has TRBV7-3 and TRBJ1-2; no definite D call. The CDR3 runs to 14 residues. Germline V gives CDR1 SGHTA, CDR2 FQGTGA. Trimming removed 5 bases from V and 0 bases from J, with 10 bases in between. The CDR3 spells CASSPGRANYGYTF. The DNA of the CDR3 is TGTGCCAGCAGCCCGGGCAGAGCTAACTATGGCTACACCTTC.

Here the CDR3 DNA reads TGTGCCTCTTCTAGGAGGGAGACCCAGTACTTC. Translating gives CASSRRETQYF. The V gene is TRBV30, the J gene TRBJ2-5; D may be TRBD2 (5 bases). CDR1 is GTSNPN and CDR2 is SVGIG in the germline V gene (reference sequence). CDR3 length: 11 residues. The V end lost 7 bases, the J end lost 5 bases, and 11 bases lay between the germline ends.

This clone was observed at least ten times. This chain connects TRBV7-2 to TRBJ2-7; D unclear. Germline CDR1 reads SGHTA; CDR2 reads FQGNSA. The CDR3 consists of 14 residues. V was trimmed by 4 bases and J by 3 bases, leaving 13 bases between them. The CDR3 protein is CASSSPSTYYEQYF. The CDR3 DNA follows: TGTGCCAGCAGCTCCCCCTCGACCTACTACGAGCAGTACTTC.

The chain uses TRBV28 and TRBJ2-1; D is unclear. The germline V gene encodes CDR1 MDHEN and CDR2 SYDVKM. The CDR3 contains 13 residues. Deletions cut 7 bases from V and 3 bases from J, with 10 bases between. The CDR3: CASTHIGYNEQFF. CDR3 nucleotides: TGTGCCAGCACCCACATAGGCTACAATGAGCAGTTCTTC.

This chain connects TRBV10-3 to TRBJ2-3; D is uncertain. The CDR3 sequence is 13 residues long. Germline lookup yields CDR1 ENHRY and CDR2 SYGVKD. V was clipped by 2 bases and J by 2 bases, with 5 bases between them. CDR3 protein: CAISEQFTDTQYF. The CDR3, as DNA: TGTGCCATCAGTGAGCAATTCACAGATACGCAGTATTTT.

V usage is TRBV7-3 and J usage is TRBJ2-5; 7 bases are shared with TRBD1. After removal of 0 bases from V and 0 bases from J, the junction contained 1 base not matched to a gene. The CDR3 sequence is 15 residues long. Germline V lookup: CDR1 SGHTA, CDR2 FQGTGA. This CDR3 is CASSLTGTDQETQYF. The CDR3, as DNA: TGTGCCAGCAGCTTAACCGGGACAGACCAAGAGACCCAGTACTTC.